One and the same sample provided the 29 T cell receptor beta chains below, sequenced in a study of blood T cell repertoires in COVID-19. TCRdb's copy holds only in-frame clones and misses some; the assay was immunoSEQ multiplex PCR. The data hold under 25,000 clones, with around nine tenths observed a single time. The material sequenced was peripheral blood. These receptors came from a human donor with active COVID-19. The donor label of this sample is uncertain.

The V gene is TRBV6-5, the J gene TRBJ2-7; the match to TRBD2 covers 8 bases. V was pared by 10 bases and J by 1 base, with 3 bases of the junction left unmatched. The CDR3 sequence is 12 residues long. Germline lookup yields CDR1 MNHEY and CDR2 SVGAGI. The CDR3, as DNA: TGTGCCACCCGGGGGGGTTCCTACGAGCAGTACTTC. Translation: CATRGGSYEQYF.

The V and J genes are TRBV5-6 and TRBJ1-6; TRBD1 is a possible D gene (5 bases). The CDR3 loop spans 15 amino acids. V lost 2 bases, J lost 4 bases, and 10 bases lay in between. Germline CDR1 is SGHDT and CDR2 is YYEEEE. The CDR3 DNA is TGTGCCAGCAGCTTTGGTACAGGTTATAATTCACCCCTCCACTTT. Residues: CASSFGTGYNSPLHF.

The V gene is TRBV7-9, the J gene TRBJ2-1; 8 bases map to TRBD2. With V trimmed by 5 bases and J by 8 bases, 5 bases remained unmatched. CDR3 length: 13 residues. Germline lookup yields CDR1 SEHNR and CDR2 FQNEAQ (reference sequence). The CDR3 region has the DNA TGTGCCAGCAGCCCCTCGGGAGGGTATGAGCAGTTCTTC. Residues: CASSPSGGYEQFF.

The CDR3 spells CASLATGESPLHF. The DNA for the CDR3 is TGTGCCAGCCTGGCAACAGGAGAATCACCCCTCCACTTT. V usage is TRBV6-5 and J usage is TRBJ1-6; the D gene is possibly TRBD1 (5 bases). CDR1 and CDR2 (germline): MNHEY, SVGAGI. Trimming took 8 bases from V and 10 from J, leaving 15 bases between them. There are 13 residues in the CDR3.

The chain couples TRBV12-3 or TRBV12-4 to TRBJ2-1; 7 nucleotides line up with TRBD1. The J segment lost 8 bases and the V segment lost 5 bases, leaving 6 bases of the junction unmatched. The CDR3 covers 13 residues. The chain's CDR3 is CASSLDRLDEQFF. CDR3 nucleotides: TGTGCCAGCAGTCTGGACAGGCTCGATGAGCAGTTCTTC.

The chain employs TRBV12-3 or TRBV12-4 and TRBJ2-4; D not resolved. V was cut by 2 bases and J by 12 bases, with 11 bases left in between. This CDR3 comprises 12 residues. CDR3: CASSLRLDTQYF. CDR3 sequence (DNA): TGTGCCAGCAGTTTAAGGCTAGATACTCAGTACTTC.

The chain recombines TRBV7-9 with TRBJ2-3; D unresolved. Trimming left V 5 bases short and J 2 bases short, with 2 bases between. Germline CDR1 reads SEHNR; CDR2 reads FQNEAQ (reference sequence). The CDR3 runs to 11 residues. The chain's CDR3 is CASSLTDTQYF. The DNA for the CDR3 is TGTGCCAGCAGCCTCACAGATACGCAGTATTTT.

The V gene is TRBV7-8, the J gene TRBJ2-2; TRBD1 is a possible D gene (6 bases). This CDR3 has 16 amino acids. With 3 bases removed from V and 4 bases from J, the gap between germline ends came to 15 bases. CDR1 and CDR2 from the germline V gene are SGHVS and FQNEAQ. As DNA, the CDR3 is TGTGCCAGCAGCTTCCTCAGGGGTGACGGCACCGGGGAGCTGTTTTTT. Translated: CASSFLRGDGTGELFF.

The chain joins TRBV29-1 to TRBJ1-5, with a possible D match to TRBD1 (6 bases). Germline CDR1 and CDR2: SQVTM and ANQGSEA. V lost 7 bases and J 6 bases, leaving 16 bases between the germline ends. This CDR3 region has 13 residues. CDR3 loop: CSASQGLGQPQHF. CDR3 coding DNA: TGCAGCGCCAGTCAGGGGTTGGGTCAGCCCCAGCATTTT.

The V call is TRBV28, the J call TRBJ1-5, with TRBD1 matching over 9 bases. The J segment lost 9 bases and the V segment lost 8 bases, leaving 20 bases of the junction unmatched. Germline CDR1 and CDR2: MDHEN and SYDVKM. The CDR3 totals 17 residues. The CDR3 DNA is TGTGCCAGCTCTTCACCGGGACAGGGTGTTTTGGTTGGGCCCCAGCATTTT. This gives the protein CASSSPGQGVLVGPQHF.

This chain connects TRBV5-4 to TRBJ2-7, with 8 bases aligning to TRBD2. With V trimmed by 4 bases and J by 0 bases, 9 bases remained unmatched. This CDR3 has 16 residues. CDR1 is SGHNT and CDR2 is YYREEE in the germline V gene (reference sequence). CDR3 loop: CASSRLAGRSSYEQYF. The DNA for the CDR3 is TGTGCCAGCAGCCGTCTAGCGGGCAGGAGCTCCTACGAGCAGTACTTC.

V gene TRBV3-1 (or the pseudogene TRBV3-2) combines with J gene TRBJ2-3, with D maybe TRBD1 (6 bases). Germline CDR1 is LGHDT and CDR2 is YNNKEL (reference sequence). CDR3 length equals 14 residues. The V end was cut by 4 bases, the J end by 7 bases, with 15 bases between. Here the CDR3 DNA reads TGTGCCAGCAGCCCAGGGGACGGCCGCCATACGCAGTATTTT. This translates into CASSPGDGRHTQYF.

The chain employs TRBV2 and TRBJ2-7; 7 bases fit TRBD1. In germline, CDR1 is SNHLY, CDR2 FYNNEI. This CDR3 has 14 residues. V lost 3 bases, J lost 1 base, and 3 bases stayed unmatched. CDR3 in DNA: TGTGCCAGCAGTGATCCGGGACAGTCCTACGAGCAGTACTTC. This translates into CASSDPGQSYEQYF. Full variable domain (rest looked up from reference TRBV2 and TRBJ2-7): EPEVTQTPSHQVTQMGQEVILRCVPISNHLYFYWYRQILGQKVEFLVSFYNNEISEKSEIFDDQFSVERPDGSNFTLKIRSTKLEDSAMYFCASSDPGQSYEQYFGPGTRLTVT.

This clone is a singleton in its sample. V and J are TRBV5-6 and TRBJ2-7, with TRBD1 matching 7 bases. The germline V gene has CDR1 SGHDT and CDR2 YYEEEE. The CDR3 is 14 amino acids. The V and J ends lost 0 bases and 4 bases, in that order; junction bases with no gene match: 4. CDR3 sequence: CASSLEQGLYEQYF. The CDR3 DNA sequence: TGTGCCAGCAGCTTGGAACAGGGGCTATACGAGCAGTACTTC.

The sample holds one count of this clone. The chain employs TRBV7-2 and TRBJ1-5; D possibly corresponds to TRBD1 (5 bases). CDR3 length equals 13 residues. CDR1 is SGHTA and CDR2 is FQGNSA in the germline V gene. Trimming removed 3 bases from V and 5 bases from J, with 8 bases in between. Written as DNA, the CDR3 is TGTGCCAGCAGCTTTCGACAGTATCAGCCCCAGCATTTT. It is translated as CASSFRQYQPQHF.

The chain has TRBV7-3 and TRBJ2-1; no reliable D call. The CDR3 is 15 residues long. V was pared by 6 bases and J by 0 bases, with 12 bases between. Germline V gene lookup returns CDR1 SGHTA and CDR2 FQGTGA. CDR3 nucleotide sequence: TGTGCCAGCAGTCGACTGAGGAGCTCCTACAATGAGCAGTTCTTC. Protein: CASSRLRSSYNEQFF.

The chain employs TRBV6-5 and TRBJ2-7; TRBD2 matches at 8 bases. The CDR3 runs to 15 residues. CDR1 and CDR2 from the germline V gene are MNHEY and SVGAGI. Trimming took 5 bases from V and 2 from J; bases not matched to a gene: 8. The CDR3 DNA sequence: TGTGCCAGCAGTCCAACTAGCGGCCCTGCCTACGAGCAGTACTTC. Amino acid sequence: CASSPTSGPAYEQYF.

The chain uses TRBV6-1 and TRBJ1-2, with no clear D. This CDR3 has 12 amino acids. CDR1 and CDR2 (germline): MNHNS, SASEGT. Trimming stripped 0 bases from V and 8 bases from J, with 7 bases between. CDR3 in DNA: TGTGCCAGCAGTGAAGCCCCCCGGGGCTACACCTTC. The encoded protein is CASSEAPRGYTF.

The CDR3: CASSDGTSTEAFF. CDR3 DNA sequence: TGTGCCAGCAGCGATGGGACTTCCACTGAAGCTTTCTTT. The chain carries TRBV7-8 and TRBJ1-1; possibly TRBD1 for D (5 bases). V was shortened by 5 bases and J by 4 bases, with 11 bases between the two germline ends. In germline, CDR1 is SGHVS, CDR2 FQNEAQ. This CDR3 has 13 residues.

CDR3 region: CAWTVAGNNEQFF. In nucleotides, the CDR3 is TGTGCCTGGACCGTCGCGGGGAACAATGAGCAGTTCTTC. This chain joins TRBV30 and TRBJ2-1; D possibly corresponds to TRBD2 (6 bases). V lost 4 bases and J 5 bases, leaving 12 bases between the germline ends. The CDR3 extends over 13 amino acids. Germline CDR1 GTSNPN, CDR2 SVGIG (reference sequence).

V usage is TRBV2 and J usage is TRBJ2-6; 8 bases line up with TRBD2. The CDR3 sequence is 16 residues long. Germline V gene data show CDR1 as SNHLY and CDR2 as FYNNEI. V lost 2 bases to trimming and J lost 2 bases; unmatched junction nucleotides: 2. The CDR3 loop reads CASSESGGAGANVLTF. Written as DNA, the CDR3 is TGTGCCAGCAGTGAATCGGGAGGGGCTGGGGCCAACGTCCTGACTTTC.

CDR3 coding DNA: TGTGCCAGCAACACAGGGTCGAATTCACCCCTCCACTTT. It yields the protein CASNTGSNSPLHF. J is TRBJ1-6 and V is TRBV6-5; TRBD1 is a possible D gene (6 bases). The germline V gene has CDR1 MNHEY and CDR2 SVGAGI. V lost 7 bases to trimming and J lost 7 bases, with 11 bases between them. This CDR3 is 13 amino acids long.

The chain joins TRBV6-5 to TRBJ2-7; tentatively, D is TRBD2 (6 bases). Germline CDR1 reads MNHEY; CDR2 reads SVGAGI. The V gene lost 6 bases and the J gene lost 7 bases, with 13 bases spanning the gap. The CDR3 sequence is 12 residues long. The CDR3 loop is CASRDGAGEQYF. The CDR3 DNA follows: TGTGCCAGCAGGGACGGGGCGGGGGAGCAGTACTTC.

V and J are TRBV4-2 and TRBJ2-2, with D unresolved. V lost 0 bases, J lost 6 bases, and 11 bases lay in between. This CDR3 has 15 residues. CDR1 is LGHNA, CDR2 YNFKEQ, per germline. CDR3 nucleotides: TGTGCCAGCAGCCAAGAAGATCGAGCACCCGGGGAGCTGTTTTTT. This sequence encodes CASSQEDRAPGELFF.

CDR3 protein: CASSVVGRREDNEQFF. The CDR3 bases are TGTGCCAGCAGCGTAGTGGGTAGGCGGGAGGACAATGAGCAGTTCTTC. V is TRBV9 and J is TRBJ2-1; 8 positions agree with TRBD2. V trimming: 0 bases; J trimming: 5 bases; junction bases outside the gene matches: 7. The length of the CDR3 is 16 residues. From germline, CDR1 is SGDLS and CDR2 YYNGEE.

The chain carries TRBV2 and TRBJ1-5, with 8 bases matching TRBD1. Per germline, CDR1 SNHLY and CDR2 FYNNEI. This CDR3 is built from 17 residues. J lost 2 bases, V lost 9 bases, and 15 bases had no gene match. CDR3 nucleotides: TGTGCCAGTGAGGACAGGGCCCTCTCCCTTGGCAATCAGCCCCAGCATTTT. Amino acids: CASEDRALSLGNQPQHF.

This chain uses TRBV7-3 with TRBJ2-1, with 8 bases that match TRBD2. The CDR3 totals 14 residues. CDR1 is SGHTA, CDR2 FQGTGA, per germline. V shed 2 bases and J 6 bases; nucleotides not matched to a gene: 3. CDR3 sequence (DNA): TGTGCCAGCAGCTTAGGCGGGACTAGCAATGAGCAGTTCTTC. Translation: CASSLGGTSNEQFF.

The CDR3 loop reads CASSPGQGYEQYF. In nucleotides, the CDR3 is TGTGCCAGCAGCCCCGGACAGGGCTACGAGCAGTACTTC. The V call is TRBV3-1 (or the pseudogene TRBV3-2), the J call TRBJ2-7; 8 bases line up with TRBD1. Germline CDR1 LGHDT, CDR2 YNNKEL (reference sequence). The CDR3 runs to 13 residues. Trimming removed 4 bases from V and 3 bases from J; junction bases left unmatched: 2.

The chain has TRBV27 and TRBJ2-7; D remains ambiguous. Per germline, CDR1 MNHEY and CDR2 SMNVEV (reference sequence). V was trimmed by 10 bases and J by 3 bases, leaving 4 bases between them. CDR3 size: 9 residues. CDR3 nucleotide sequence: TGTGCCACCCTCTACGAGCAGTACTTC. Translation gives CATLYEQYF.